A single sample gave rise to the 9 T cell receptor beta chains below, sequenced in a study of lymphopenia after photon versus proton radiotherapy. Profiled with immunoSEQ multiplex PCR; TCRdb holds only in-frame clones, not every one. In the table there are around 25,000 clones, approximately 80% of which are singletons. Sequenced material: peripheral blood, taken from a patient treated with photon-based radiotherapy. The receptors here all came from a man aged 40-50 years with gastric cancer.

This clone was seen a handful of times. This chain joins TRBV19 and TRBJ2-4; D possibly uses TRBD1 or TRBD2 (6 bases each). The CDR3 totals 18 residues. V was trimmed by 0 bases and J by 7 bases, leaving 22 bases between them. Germline lookup yields CDR1 LNHDA and CDR2 SQIVND (reference sequence). CDR3 DNA: TGTGCCAGTAGTATAGATAGGGGGGTATTTGGACTCTTGAACATTCAGTACTTC. This gives the protein CASSIDRGVFGLLNIQYF.

The chain is built from TRBV7-9 and TRBJ2-7; 9 nucleotides align to TRBD2. This CDR3 has 14 residues. The germline gives CDR1 SEHNR, CDR2 FQNEAQ (reference sequence). V lost 4 bases to trimming and J lost 9 bases; unmatched junction nucleotides: 10. The chain's CDR3 is CASSSRTSALGQYF. In nucleotides, the CDR3 is TGTGCCAGCAGCTCCCGGACTAGCGCCTTAGGGCAGTACTTC.

This clone was found a few times. Other nucleotide sequences from this sample produce the same CDR3. The rearrangement uses TRBV7-2 and TRBJ1-3, with D uncertain. V dropped 5 bases and J dropped 3 bases, with 5 bases sitting between them. Germline V lookup: CDR1 SGHTA, CDR2 FQGNSA. The CDR3 sequence is 12 residues long. The CDR3 bases are TGTGCCAGCAGCCCTAGTGGAAACACCATATATTTT. It is translated as CASSPSGNTIYF. The full variable domain, completed using reference TRBV7-2 and TRBJ1-3, is GAGVSQSPSNKVTEKGKDVELRCDPISGHTALYWYRQSLGQGLEFLIYFQGNSAPDKSGLPSDRFSAERTGGSVSTLTIQRTQQEDSAVYLCASSPSGNTIYFGEGSWLTVV.

The chain is built from TRBV21-1 and TRBJ2-1; TRBD2 reflects the table's D call only, with no check against the DNA. TRBV21-1 is tagged as a pseudogene. The CDR3 runs to 18 residues. CDR3 in DNA: TGTGCCAGCAGCAAAGGGTCGACTAGCGGGGCCCCCTACAATGAGCAGTTCTTC. Protein product: CASSKGSTSGAPYNEQFF.

V usage is TRBV5-1 and J usage is TRBJ2-7; TRBD1 or TRBD2 may be the D gene (5 bases each). V lost 0 bases and J lost 6, with 16 bases in between. The germline gives CDR1 SGHRS, CDR2 YFSETQ. The CDR3 has 15 amino acids. CDR3 sequence: CASSLVVGGRGEQYF. DNA of the CDR3: TGCGCCAGCAGCTTGGTTGTTGGGGGAAGAGGCGAGCAGTACTTC. Based on the CDR3 plus reference TRBV5-1 and TRBJ2-7, the full variable domain is KAGVTQTPRYLIKTRGQQVTLSCSPISGHRSVSWYQQTPGQGLQFLFEYFSETQRNKGNFPGRFSGRQFSNSRSEMNVSTLELGDSALYLCASSLVVGGRGEQYFGPGTRLTVT.

The CDR3 reads CASQTGPSTDTQYF. The DNA for the CDR3 is TGTGCCAGCCAGACAGGGCCCAGCACAGATACGCAGTATTTT. The chain links TRBV19 to TRBJ2-3; 7 nucleotides line up with TRBD1. The length of the CDR3 is 14 residues. The germline CDR1 and CDR2 sequences are LNHDA and SQIVND (reference sequence). After removal of 9 bases from V and 0 bases from J, the junction contained 6 bases not matched to a gene.

The genes are TRBV7-9 and TRBJ1-3, with D possibly matching TRBD1 (6 bases). Germline CDR1 SEHNR, CDR2 FQNEAQ (reference sequence). This CDR3 has 15 amino acids. The V gene lost 5 bases and the J gene lost 0 bases, with 11 bases spanning the gap. For the CDR3, the DNA is TGTGCCAGCAGCAATACAGGGCGCTCTGGAAACACCATATATTTT. This sequence encodes CASSNTGRSGNTIYF.

This clone was detected once. The CDR3 DNA reads TGTGCCAGCAGCCAAGCCGACAGACAGGGTGGCTACGAGCAGTACTTC. Amino acid sequence: CASSQADRQGGYEQYF. This chain joins TRBV4-2 and TRBJ2-7; 7 nucleotides agree with TRBD1. V lost 1 base, J lost 3 bases, and 9 bases stayed unmatched. Germline V lookup: CDR1 LGHNA, CDR2 YNFKEQ. CDR3 length: 16 residues.

The chain combines TRBV7-9 with TRBJ2-5; D is unresolved. The CDR3 is made up of 16 amino acids. V lost 7 bases and J lost 4, with 22 bases in between. Germline assignment: CDR1 SEHNR and CDR2 FQNEAQ (reference sequence). This CDR3 reads CASTNLGPLVLETQYF. CDR3 DNA sequence: TGTGCCAGCACCAACCTAGGTCCTTTGGTGCTAGAGACCCAGTACTTC. Together with reference TRBV7-9 and TRBJ2-5, the CDR3 gives the full variable domain: DTGVSQNPRHKITKRGQNVTFRCDPISEHNRLYWYRQTLGQGPEFLTYFQNEAQLEKSRLLSDRFSAERPKGSFSTLEIQRTEQGDSAMYLCASTNLGPLVLETQYFGPGTRLLVL.